This T cell receptor (beta chain) was observed in a study of beta chain features in type 1 diabetes. Whole-study context: Age, gender, cell numbers and subset yield matched between patients and controls.

Notes on this clone: Antigen: not known.

Expressed TCRB transcripts were sequenced because the isolated RNA had all been reverse transcribed beforehand. The assay was immunoSEQ multiplex PCR, and TCRdb's table has in-frame clones only and misses some. The sample contains 850,000 to 900,000 clones, roughly 16% of which appear only once. The CDR3 sequence is 14 residues long. The V end was cut by 3 bases, the J end by 1 base, with 10 bases between. In germline, CDR1 is SQVTM, CDR2 ANQGSEA. Overall study findings and caveats: Naive, central memory and regulatory TCRB repertoires appeared more similar among patients than healthy donors. Among patients with Type 1 diabetes, TCRB CDR3s were moderately but significantly shorter in every one of the four CD4+ subsets. It was not settled here whether HLA type affects TCRB rearrangement.

The source of this sequence is a woman younger than 30 in good health. The genes are TRBV29-1 and TRBJ2-1; no clear D gene. Sequenced: naive CD4+ T cells from blood. CDR3 protein: CSVEAERSYNEQFF. CDR3 in DNA: TGCAGCGTTGAGGCTGAAAGATCCTACAATGAGCAGTTCTTC.